This T cell receptor beta chain was recovered during a study of shared T cell receptors in the human thymus. The CDR3 consists of 15 residues. J was trimmed by 4 bases and V by 3 bases; bases with no gene match: 5. Germline-derived CDR1 and CDR2 are SGHDT and YYEEEE. Assay used: immunoSEQ multiplex PCR; TCRdb lists only in-frame clones, some missing. The repertoire consists of some 640,000 clones, with more than 70% occurring once and the leading ten covering 0.0094%. This same sample was also part of a study on human thymus T cells. That report adds: Immunologically healthy infants in Finland undergoing congenital heart defect surgery were the donors. Thymic samples were excised during corrective heart operations. V and J gene usage appeared biased in thymic and blood repertoires. Among unrelated individuals, related research reported thymic repertoires that overlapped highly.

The clonotype comes from a boy under three years old with a congenital heart defect. The chain joins TRBV5-6 to TRBJ2-1; 9 bases line up with TRBD1. Material: thymocytes. The CDR3 DNA follows: TGTGCCAGCAGCTCACAGGGGGCGTTTTACAATGAGCAGTTCTTC. It is translated as CASSSQGAFYNEQFF.